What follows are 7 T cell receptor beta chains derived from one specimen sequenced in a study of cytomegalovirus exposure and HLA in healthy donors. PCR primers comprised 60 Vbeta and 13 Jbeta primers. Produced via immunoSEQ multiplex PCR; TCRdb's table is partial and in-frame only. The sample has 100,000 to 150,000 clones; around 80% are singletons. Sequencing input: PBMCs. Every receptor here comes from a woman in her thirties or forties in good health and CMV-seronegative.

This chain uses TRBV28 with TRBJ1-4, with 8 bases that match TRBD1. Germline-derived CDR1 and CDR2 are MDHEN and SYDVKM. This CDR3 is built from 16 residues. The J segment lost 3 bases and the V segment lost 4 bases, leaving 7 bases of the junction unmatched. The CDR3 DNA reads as TGTGCCAGCAGTTCAACCTTCAGGGGGCCTAATGAAAAACTGTTTTTT. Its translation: CASSSTFRGPNEKLFF. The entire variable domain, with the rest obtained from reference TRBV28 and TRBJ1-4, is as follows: DVKVTQSSRYLVKRTGEKVFLECVQDMDHENMFWYRQDPGLGLRLIYFSYDVKMKEKGDIPEGYSVSREKKERFSLILESASTNQTSMYLCASSSTFRGPNEKLFFGSGTQLSVL.

The CDR3 reads CASSPTRGSNEQFF. The CDR3 coding sequence is TGTGCCAGCAGCCCTACAAGGGGATCCAATGAGCAGTTCTTC. The chain couples TRBV9 to TRBJ2-1; D perhaps matches TRBD1 (5 bases). The CDR3 totals 14 residues. Trimming took 4 bases from V and 6 from J, leaving 14 bases between them. Germline CDR1 and CDR2: SGDLS and YYNGEE.

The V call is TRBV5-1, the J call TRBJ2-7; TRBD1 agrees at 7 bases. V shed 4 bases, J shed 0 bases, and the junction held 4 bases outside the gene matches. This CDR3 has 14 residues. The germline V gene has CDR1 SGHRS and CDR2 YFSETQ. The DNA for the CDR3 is TGCGCCAGCAGCCTTACAGGGGACTCCTACGAGCAGTACTTC. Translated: CASSLTGDSYEQYF.

The CDR3 nucleotides are TGTGCCAGCAGTCTTAGCGGGGGGGAGGTTTCAGAGCAGTTCTTC. Translating gives CASSLSGGEVSEQFF. The chain recombines TRBV6-4 with TRBJ2-1; 11 bases match TRBD2. Germline V gives CDR1 MRHNA, CDR2 SNTAGT. CDR3 length equals 15 residues. V was clipped by 5 bases and J by 10 bases; unmatched bases: 10.

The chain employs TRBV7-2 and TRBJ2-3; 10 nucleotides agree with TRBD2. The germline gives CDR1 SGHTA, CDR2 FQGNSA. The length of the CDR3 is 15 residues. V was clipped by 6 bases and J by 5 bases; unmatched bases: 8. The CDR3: CASRPSGSVKDTQYF. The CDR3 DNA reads TGTGCCAGCAGACCTAGCGGGAGTGTTAAAGATACGCAGTATTTT.

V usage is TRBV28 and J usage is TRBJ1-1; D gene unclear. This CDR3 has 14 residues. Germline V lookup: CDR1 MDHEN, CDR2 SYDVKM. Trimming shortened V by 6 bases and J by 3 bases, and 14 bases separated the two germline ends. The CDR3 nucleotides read TGTGCCAGCAGGACCGGGAGCAAGGACACTGAAGCTTTCTTT. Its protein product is CASRTGSKDTEAFF. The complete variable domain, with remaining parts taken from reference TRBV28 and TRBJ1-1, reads DVKVTQSSRYLVKRTGEKVFLECVQDMDHENMFWYRQDPGLGLRLIYFSYDVKMKEKGDIPEGYSVSREKKERFSLILESASTNQTSMYLCASRTGSKDTEAFFGQGTRLTVV.

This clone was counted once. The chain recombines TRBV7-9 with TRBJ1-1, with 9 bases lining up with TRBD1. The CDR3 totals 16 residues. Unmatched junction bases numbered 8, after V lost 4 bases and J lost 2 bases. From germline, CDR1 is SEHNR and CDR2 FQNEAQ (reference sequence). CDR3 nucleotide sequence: TGTGCCAGCAGCTACGGGACAGGGCTCGCAAACACTGAAGCTTTCTTT. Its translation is CASSYGTGLANTEAFF.